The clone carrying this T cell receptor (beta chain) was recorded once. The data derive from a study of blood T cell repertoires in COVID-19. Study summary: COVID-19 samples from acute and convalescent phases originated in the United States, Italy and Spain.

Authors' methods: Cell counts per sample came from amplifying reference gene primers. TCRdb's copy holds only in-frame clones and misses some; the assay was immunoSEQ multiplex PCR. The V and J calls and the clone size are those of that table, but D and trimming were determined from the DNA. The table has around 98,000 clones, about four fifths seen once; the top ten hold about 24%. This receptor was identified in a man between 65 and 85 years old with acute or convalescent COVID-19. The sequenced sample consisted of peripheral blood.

This chain's CDR3 is CASSRLGNEKLFF. The CDR3 DNA reads TGTGCCAGCTCACGTCTCGGTAATGAAAAACTGTTTTTT. This chain connects TRBV18 to TRBJ1-4; D ambiguous. V was shortened by 4 bases and J by 4 bases, with 7 bases between the two germline ends. The CDR3 has 13 amino acids. The germline gives CDR1 KGHSH, CDR2 LQKENI.